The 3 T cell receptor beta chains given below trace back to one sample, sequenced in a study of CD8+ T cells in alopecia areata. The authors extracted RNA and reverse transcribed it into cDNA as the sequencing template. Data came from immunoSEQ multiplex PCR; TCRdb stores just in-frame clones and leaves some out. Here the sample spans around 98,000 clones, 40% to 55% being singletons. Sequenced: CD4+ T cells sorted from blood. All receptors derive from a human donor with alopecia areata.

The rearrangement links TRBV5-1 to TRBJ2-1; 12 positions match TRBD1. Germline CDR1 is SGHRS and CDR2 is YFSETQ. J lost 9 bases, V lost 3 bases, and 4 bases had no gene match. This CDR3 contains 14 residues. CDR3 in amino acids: CASSWDRGHAEQFF. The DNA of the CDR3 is TGCGCCAGCAGCTGGGACAGGGGGCATGCTGAGCAGTTCTTC.

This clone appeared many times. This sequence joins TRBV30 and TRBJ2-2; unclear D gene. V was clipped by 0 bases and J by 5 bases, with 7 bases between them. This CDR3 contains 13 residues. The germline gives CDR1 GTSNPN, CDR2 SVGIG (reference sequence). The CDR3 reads CAWSVLVTGELFF. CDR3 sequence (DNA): TGTGCCTGGAGTGTCCTGGTTACCGGGGAGCTGTTTTTT.

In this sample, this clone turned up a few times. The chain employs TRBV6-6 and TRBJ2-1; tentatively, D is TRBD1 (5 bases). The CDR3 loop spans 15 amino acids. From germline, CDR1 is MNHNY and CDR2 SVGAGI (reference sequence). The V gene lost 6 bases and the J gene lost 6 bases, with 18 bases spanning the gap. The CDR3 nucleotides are TGTGCCAGCAGCGCCTACTCAGGGTCGGGCAATGAGCAGTTCTTC. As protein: CASSAYSGSGNEQFF.